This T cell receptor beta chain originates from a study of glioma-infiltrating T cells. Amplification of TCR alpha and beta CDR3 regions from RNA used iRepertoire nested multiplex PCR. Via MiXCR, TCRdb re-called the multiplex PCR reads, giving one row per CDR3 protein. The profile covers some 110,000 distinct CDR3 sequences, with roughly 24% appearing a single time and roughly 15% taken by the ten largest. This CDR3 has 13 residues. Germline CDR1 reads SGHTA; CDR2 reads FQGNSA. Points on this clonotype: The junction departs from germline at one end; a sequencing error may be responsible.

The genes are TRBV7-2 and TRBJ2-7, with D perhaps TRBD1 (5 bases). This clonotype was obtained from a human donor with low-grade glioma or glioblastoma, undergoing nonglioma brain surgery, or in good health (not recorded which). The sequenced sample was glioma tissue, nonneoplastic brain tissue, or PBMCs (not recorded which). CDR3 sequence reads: CASSLDRNYEKYF. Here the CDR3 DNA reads TGTGCCAGCAGCTTAGACAGGAACTACGAGAAGTACTTC.